Following are 27 T cell receptor beta chains from one sample sequenced in a study of T cells after yellow fever vaccination. TCRdb itself ran the 5' RACE reads through MiXCR, one entry per CDR3 protein. Among some 120,000 distinct CDR3 sequences listed, 8.9% were seen once. The sequences come from CD8+ T cells sorted from PBMCs, collected on the day of the yellow fever booster vaccination. Receptors were obtained from a man in his late teens or twenties who received the YFV17D yellow fever vaccine.

This clonotype was seen only a few times. The V gene is TRBV2, the J gene TRBJ2-7, with D possibly TRBD1 on 5 matching bases. The CDR3 length is 13 residues. Looked up from germline, CDR1 is SNHLY and CDR2 is FYNNEI. V was cut by 5 bases and J by 4 bases, with 12 bases left in between. CDR3 coding DNA: TGTGCCAGCAGTAAAACAGGAGTTTACGAGCAGTACGTC. Translating gives CASSKTGVYEQYV.

This clonotype was detected ten times or more. The V call is TRBV7-9, the J call TRBJ2-5; 12 bases match TRBD2. V lost 1 base and J lost 1; bases outside the gene matches: 4. Germline V gene lookup returns CDR1 SEHNR and CDR2 FQNEAQ (reference sequence). The CDR3 is 17 residues long. The CDR3 spells CASSLVGGLAGQETQYF. DNA for the CDR3: TGTGCCAGCAGCTTAGTTGGGGGACTAGCGGGCCAAGAGACCCAGTACTTC.

This clonotype has ten or more counts. This chain joins TRBV25-1 and TRBJ2-5; a weak D match, TRBD2 (6 bases). V was cut by 3 bases and J by 2 bases, with 10 bases left in between. Germline-derived CDR1 and CDR2 are MGHDK and SYGVNS. The CDR3 consists of 14 residues. The CDR3 region is CASSEIAAQETQYF. The CDR3 nucleotides are TGTGCCAGCAGTGAGATAGCGGCACAAGAGACCCAGTACTTC.

This clonotype was seen only a few times. The rearrangement links TRBV3-1 to TRBJ1-1; D call uncertain. This CDR3 region has 15 residues. The V gene's germline CDR1 is LGHDT and CDR2 YNNKEL (reference sequence). The V end was cut by 1 base, the J end by 3 bases, with 12 bases between. The CDR3 DNA sequence: TGTGCCAGCAGCCAAGCGAGGGCACGACACACTGAAGCTTTCTTT. It encodes CASSQARARHTEAFF.

This clonotype qualifies as medium-sized. The chain joins TRBV14 to TRBJ1-1, with TRBD1 as a possible D gene (5 bases). This CDR3 region has 15 residues. CDR1 SGHDN and CDR2 FVKESK come from the germline V gene. V was trimmed by 4 bases and J by 0 bases, leaving 12 bases between them. The CDR3 sequence: CASSRGGALNTEAFF. As DNA, the CDR3 is TGTGCCAGCAGCCGGGGAGGGGCTTTGAACACTGAAGCTTTCTTT.

The sample holds a few counts of this clonotype. The chain recombines TRBV4-2 with TRBJ2-1; TRBD2 matches 9 bases. V shed 0 bases and J 6 bases; nucleotides not matched to a gene: 6. Germline V lookup: CDR1 LGHNA, CDR2 YNFKEQ. The CDR3 is 16 residues long. The CDR3 nucleotides read TGTGCCAGCAGCCAAGAAGGCGGGGGGGACCTCAATGAGCAGTTCTTC. It yields the protein CASSQEGGGDLNEQFF.

This chain links TRBV10-3 with TRBJ2-1, with TRBD2 matching 9 bases. Germline CDR1 and CDR2: ENHRY and SYGVKD. J lost 3 bases, V lost 4 bases, and 4 bases had no gene match. There are 15 residues in the CDR3. Here the CDR3 DNA reads TGTGCCATCAGTGCGCAGCGGGGGGACTACAATGAGCAGTTCTTC. Residues: CAISAQRGDYNEQFF.

This clonotype was picked up a small number of times. The chain employs TRBV20-1 and TRBJ1-4; TRBD1 agrees at 9 bases. Per germline, CDR1 DFQATT and CDR2 SNEGSKA (reference sequence). This CDR3 comprises 15 residues. V shed 3 bases, J shed 8 bases, and the junction held 10 bases outside the gene matches. In nucleotides, the CDR3 is TGCAGTGCTAGCCAAACAGGGGGCGTAGGGGAAAAACTGTTTTTT. The encoded protein is CSASQTGGVGEKLFF.

This clonotype was picked up a small number of times. The CDR3 DNA reads as TGTGCCATTGGAACGTTACCTACAGGAAACTATGGCTACACCTTC. It translates to CAIGTLPTGNYGYTF. The genes are TRBV10-3 and TRBJ1-2, with D perhaps TRBD1 (5 bases). CDR1 and CDR2 (germline): ENHRY, SYGVKD. V lost 9 bases and J 2 bases, leaving 19 bases between the germline ends. The CDR3 extends over 15 amino acids.

In its sample, this clonotype was seen a few times. The chain couples TRBV7-6 to TRBJ2-7; 7 bases map to TRBD2. The CDR3 is made up of 12 amino acids. The ends lost 4 bases at V and 6 bases at J; junction bases unmatched: 3. Germline V gene data show CDR1 as SGHVS and CDR2 as FNYEAQ. The CDR3: CASSWGGVEQYF. The CDR3 bases are TGTGCCAGCAGCTGGGGAGGGGTCGAGCAGTACTTC.

The sample holds many counts of this clonotype. The gene calls are TRBV5-6 and TRBJ2-7; perhaps TRBD1 as D (5 bases). V lost 0 bases to trimming and J lost 3 bases, with 7 bases between them. The length of the CDR3 is 13 residues. Germline assignment: CDR1 SGHDT and CDR2 YYEEEE. CDR3 nucleotides: TGTGCCAGCAGCTTGGGACAGCGCTACGAGCAGTACTTC. Encoded protein: CASSLGQRYEQYF.

The genes are TRBV11-1 and TRBJ1-2; 10 nucleotides align to TRBD1. This CDR3 region has 14 residues. Germline trimming cut 3 bases from V and 7 bases from J; bases unmatched to any gene: 5. CDR1 SGHAT and CDR2 FQDESV come from the germline V gene (reference sequence). CDR3 coding DNA: TGTGCCAGCAGCTTTCCGGGACAGGGGACTGGCTACACCTTC. Residues: CASSFPGQGTGYTF.

This clonotype came up a few times. The rearrangement uses TRBV6-2 or TRBV6-3 and TRBJ1-5; possibly TRBD1 for D (5 bases). This CDR3 spans 14 amino acids. The V gene lost 2 bases and the J gene lost 7 bases, with 12 bases spanning the gap. CDR1 is MNHEY and CDR2 is SVGEGT in the germline V gene. CDR3 nucleotides: TGTGCCAGCAGTTACGAGGGGTTTGGGCAGCCCCAGCATTTT. This sequence encodes CASSYEGFGQPQHF.

The CDR3 loop is CASSLKDRGHHGYTF. The CDR3 nucleotides are TGTGCCAGCAGTTTGAAGGACAGGGGGCATCATGGCTACACCTTC. The V call is TRBV27, the J call TRBJ1-2; 11 bases align to TRBD1. CDR3 length equals 15 residues. The ends lost 3 bases at V and 6 bases at J; junction bases unmatched: 6. Looked up from germline, CDR1 is MNHEY and CDR2 is SMNVEV (reference sequence).

Concerning this clonotype itself: Germline is not matched at one junction end, which may reflect a read error. The chain joins TRBV12-3 or TRBV12-4 to TRBJ1-1, with unresolved D. The CDR3 extends over 12 amino acids. In nucleotides, the CDR3 is TGTGCCAGCAGTCTCCCTTCGAGGGTTACGGTTTTT. Translated, it gives CASSLPSRVTVF.

This chain joins TRBV29-1 and TRBJ2-2; D may correspond to TRBD1 or TRBD2 (5 bases each). The CDR3 runs to 15 residues. Per germline, CDR1 SQVTM and CDR2 ANQGSEA. Trimming took off 0 bases at V and 4 bases at J, with 12 bases between the two ends. CDR3 amino acids: CSVEDLQGRTGELFF. The CDR3, as DNA: TGCAGCGTTGAAGATCTGCAGGGACGCACCGGGGAGCTGTTTTTT.

This clonotype has only a few counts. The chain couples TRBV6-5 to TRBJ2-2, with D maybe TRBD2 (6 bases). The CDR3 covers 15 residues. V dropped 0 bases and J dropped 9 bases, with 14 bases sitting between them. Germline CDR1 and CDR2: MNHEY and SVGAGI. The CDR3 is CASSYSPGDERELFF. CDR3 DNA: TGTGCCAGCAGTTACTCTCCGGGGGATGAGAGGGAGCTGTTTTTT.

This clonotype was seen at least ten times. This chain links TRBV7-3 with TRBJ2-6; no firm D call. This CDR3 spans 15 amino acids. CDR1 is SGHTA, CDR2 FQGTGA, per germline. Trimming pared 4 bases from V and 1 base from J, leaving 8 bases between. CDR3 DNA sequence: TGTGCCAGCAGCTCATTGGGATCTGGGGCCAACGTCCTGACTTTC. It yields the protein CASSSLGSGANVLTF. The variable domain in full, with the rest retrieved from reference TRBV7-3 and TRBJ2-6, is GAGVSQTPSNKVTEKGKYVELRCDPISGHTALYWYRQSLGQGPEFLIYFQGTGAADDSGLPNDRFFAVRPEGSVSTLKIQRTERGDSAVYLCASSSLGSGANVLTFGAGSRLTVL.

The table lists this clonotype with a few counts. The J gene is TRBJ2-1, the V gene TRBV2, with 13 bases fitting TRBD2. This CDR3 contains 19 residues. Germline V gives CDR1 SNHLY, CDR2 FYNNEI. After removal of 4 bases from V and 6 bases from J, the junction contained 15 bases not matched to a gene. The chain's CDR3 is CASSGFSRTSGGVSNEQFF. As DNA, the CDR3 is TGTGCCAGCAGTGGATTCTCTAGGACTAGCGGGGGAGTCAGCAATGAGCAGTTCTTC.

The chain is built from TRBV20-1 and TRBJ1-1, with 7 bases aligning to TRBD1. Germline V gene sequence: CDR1 DFQATT, CDR2 SNEGSKA (reference sequence). This CDR3 comprises 14 residues. V lost 1 base and J lost 1; bases outside the gene matches: 3. The CDR3 is CSARATGKNTEAFF. The CDR3 DNA follows: TGCAGTGCTAGAGCGACAGGGAAGAACACTGAAGCTTTCTTT.

The chain is built from TRBV7-9 and TRBJ2-1, with D perhaps TRBD1 or TRBD2 (5 bases each). V lost 4 bases and J 5 bases, leaving 15 bases between the germline ends. The CDR3 sequence is 15 residues long. Germline CDR1 and CDR2: SEHNR and FQNEAQ (reference sequence). For the CDR3, the DNA is TGTGCCAGCAGCTCCCCCGGGACGGAGGACAATGAGCAGTTCTTC. Its translation: CASSSPGTEDNEQFF.

This clonotype has more than one count but fewer than ten. V gene TRBV6-5 combines with J gene TRBJ2-1, with 7 bases aligning to TRBD1. Looked up from germline, CDR1 is MNHEY and CDR2 is SVGAGI. V dropped 3 bases and J dropped 7; count of bases not matched to a gene: 6. The CDR3 is 14 amino acids. The CDR3 is CASSYSGTANEQFF. For the CDR3, the DNA is TGTGCCAGCAGTTATTCCGGGACAGCAAATGAGCAGTTCTTC.

The chain combines TRBV7-6 with TRBJ2-1; D possibly uses TRBD1 or TRBD2 (5 bases each). Deletions cut 6 bases from V and 2 bases from J, with 11 bases between. This CDR3 is built from 14 residues. CDR1 is SGHVS and CDR2 is FNYEAQ in the germline V gene. The DNA of the CDR3 is TGTGCCAGCAGGCCCCCGGGACCCTACAATGAGCAGTTCTTC. Translating gives CASRPPGPYNEQFF.

The genes are TRBV7-9 and TRBJ2-7, with D possibly matching TRBD1 (5 bases). V lost 1 base to trimming and J lost 6 bases, with 10 bases between them. Germline CDR1 SEHNR, CDR2 FQNEAQ (reference sequence). The length of the CDR3 is 13 residues. The CDR3: CASSLEGVSEQYF. CDR3 in DNA: TGTGCCAGCAGCTTAGAAGGGGTTAGCGAGCAGTACTTC.

This clonotype showed up just a few times. V usage is TRBV4-1 and J usage is TRBJ2-7; 14 nucleotides agree with TRBD2. V shed 3 bases, J shed 2 bases, and the junction held 9 bases outside the gene matches. Germline assignment: CDR1 MGHRA and CDR2 YSYEKL. The CDR3 spans 18 residues. CDR3 nucleotides: TGCGCCAGCAGCCACCAGGGGACTAGCGGGGGCTTAACCTACGAGCAGTACTTC. It encodes CASSHQGTSGGLTYEQYF.

V usage is TRBV4-2 and J usage is TRBJ2-7; D perhaps matches TRBD2 (6 bases). The CDR3 contains 14 residues. Germline-derived CDR1 and CDR2 are LGHNA and YNFKEQ. Trimming stripped 0 bases from V and 6 bases from J, with 12 bases between. The CDR3: CASSQDPLAGEQYV. The CDR3 DNA is TGTGCCAGCAGCCAAGATCCACTAGCAGGCGAGCAGTACGTC.

This clonotype has a handful of counts. The chain joins TRBV2 to TRBJ2-7; D is unclear. This CDR3 is 12 amino acids long. CDR1 and CDR2 from the germline V gene are SNHLY and FYNNEI. The germline V and J ends were trimmed by 6 bases and 2 bases, with 8 bases remaining between them. CDR3 sequence reads: CASRGHPYEQYV. The CDR3 coding sequence is TGTGCCAGCAGAGGCCACCCCTACGAGCAGTACGTC.